This T cell receptor (beta chain) appears in the sequencing data of a study of shared clonotypes between healthy human individuals (dated by TCRdb to 2018 to 2021). With regard to the full study: The cohort comprised two women and a few men aged 18 to 49 years. To estimate repertoire size and how much clonotype sharing occurs between individuals, the study deeply sequenced the blood TCR repertoires of roughly 5 healthy adults. Per donor, three plates each were used for CD4 naive and CD4 memory, two for CD8 naive, and one for CD8 memory. Different laboratories and diverse techniques were used to prepare libraries and sequence TCR repertoires, to increase sequencing depth and limit assay-specific biases. Each donor's leukapheresis produced roughly between roughly 0.9 and 8.9 billion PBMCs. Beyond this particular receptor, the publication reports: The small number of donors limited the genetic and exposure-history diversity represented. Compared with non-shared clonotypes, the clonotypes found in all four sorted-subset donors had higher generation probabilities. Incomplete sequencing was indicated by rarefaction of sorted-subset datasets, despite the large sequencing depth. Pairwise subsampling led to the expectation that sequencing depth would affect the degree of clonotype sharing among donors. Only blood was sampled, and tissue TCR repertoires likely differ from those in blood. Naive subsets generally had larger estimated clonotype richness than memory subsets. Sharing across several donors was observed for approximately 5% of naive CD4, around 3.5% of naive CD8, over 2% of memory CD4, and roughly 0.4% of memory CD8 clonotypes.

Comments on this clone: The target of this receptor is not known. Base qualities are not at hand, and no much larger clone is one base apart. Other DNA sequences within the sample encode an identical CDR3.

V is pruned by 3 bases and J by 2 bases, leaving 5 bases of the junction without a gene match. The CDR1 and CDR2 encoded by the germline V gene (reference sequence) are LNHNV and YYDKDF. From its cysteine to its phenylalanine, the CDR3 spans 15 amino acids. This entry keeps only the CDR3 DNA: 45 bases, framed from base 1. TCR CDR3 regions were amplified from genomic DNA by multiplex PCR using the deep immunoSEQ assay. Extracted genomic DNA from each cell subset was distributed evenly across all wells of several immunoSEQ 96-well plates, and each plate was treated as a replicate. For sorted subsets, approximately 210 ng genomic DNA, equal to 25,000 to 35,000 T cell genomes, was loaded into each replicate PCR. Purified libraries were quantified with a Qubit 3.0 fluorometer, sized on a Bioanalyzer 2100, and re-quantified with the KAPA Library Quantification kit. Every immunoSEQ 96-well plate was sequenced on a separate single-read 150-cycle Illumina NextSeq 550 flow cell. Under the source paper's analysis protocol: Because only junctional sequences without quality scores were contained in the immunoSEQ output, filtering matching that applied to full-length reads could not be performed. To assign V/J genes and CDR3, sequences were annotated using PyIR, a Python wrapper for IgBLAST v1.9, with IMGT germline references. Reads were filtered out if the reads had weak V/J assignments (E-value above 1e-6), no CDR3, stop codons, out-of-frame junctions, or ambiguous translated residues. V3J clonotypes were defined as sequences sharing the same inferred V gene, J gene, and CDR3 amino acid sequence. Percentage overlap between repertoires was computed as shared unique clonotypes divided by the size of the smaller repertoire. Repertoire richness was assessed with RTK rarefaction, the Chao1 estimator, and Recon v2.1 estimates of unobserved clonotypes. OLGA was used to compute generation probabilities for all TCRbeta clonotypes that the gDNA method yielded from four donors. TCRdb holds this immuneACCESS table with in-frame rearrangements only. Some clones are missing; in checked studies, unresolved V genes explain under half, and the rest has no known cause. D and trimming come from the DNA, and the V and J calls and clone size come from that table. The sample profile shows about 2 million clones; about 95% of them were found once. The top ten clonotypes cover 0.95% to 1.5% of the sample.

CD8 naive samples consisted of CD45RO-negative cells that were positively selected for CCR7, yielding a CD45RA+CCR7+ population without TemRA cells. Healthy HIV-negative adults with no recently reported acute infections or vaccinations were included as donors. All donors were Caucasian adults living in Nashville, Tennessee, USA. After blood collection by leukapheresis, PBMCs were isolated using Ficoll-Histopaque density gradient centrifugation and then cryopreserved in the vapor phase of liquid nitrogen. Analytical flow cytometry was used to check the purity and quantity of each magnetically sorted T cell population. Genomic DNA was isolated from every sorted fraction and measured by UV absorbance on a Nanodrop 2000c.

The source of this sequence is a man between 18 and 29 years old in good health. In this chain, TRBV15 is recombined with TRBJ2-7; 9 middle bases align to TRBD1. The source material was naive CD8+ T cells sorted from blood. Sample cell subset or site, as interpreted from the label and publication: CD45RA+CCR7+. The DNA sequence is TGTGCCACCAGCAGTCCGGGACAGGGAACCTACGAGCAGTACTTC. This gives the protein CATSSPGQGTYEQYF.